Here is one T cell receptor beta chain with its context. What it binds is unknown. These data belong to a study of T cell repertoires in cytomegalovirus infection. Turning to the study itself: Peptides in the study included HLA-C-restricted and HLA-B-restricted CMV epitopes. TCR beta signatures that were public indicated CMV infection and matching HLA type.

General observations from the study: In two of eight donors, the top clonotype was HLA-C-restricted CMV-specific. The study identified carriers of CMV plus the relevant HLA from cumulative public TCR beta family frequency.

TCRdb recomputed calls from the reads with MiXCR, one row per CDR3 protein. The data show about 770,000 distinct CDR3 sequences, just under 30% seen once. This CDR3 contains 14 residues. V lost 8 bases and J 1 base, leaving 11 bases between the germline ends. Germline CDR1 and CDR2: PRHDT and FYEKMQ (reference sequence). The V call is TRBV13, the J call TRBJ2-2; D possibly corresponds to TRBD2 (5 bases). The origin of this receptor is a human donor in good health (CMV status not recorded). Some clones in this sample may be carry-over from other donors' samples. This specimen was cultured CD8+ T cells from PBMCs, taken from culture after CMV antigen stimulation. The CDR3 loop is CASRTGVNTGELFF. The CDR3 DNA reads TGTGCCAGCCGCACCGGGGTGAACACCGGGGAGCTGTTTTTT.